This T cell receptor beta chain was observed in a study of cytomegalovirus exposure and HLA in healthy donors. A multiplex PCR was run with 60 Vbeta primers and 13 Jbeta primers. Assay used: immunoSEQ multiplex PCR; TCRdb lists only in-frame clones, some missing. Found here are about 210,000 clones, roughly 90% of them singletons; the top ten hold roughly 0.34%. Study-level results: Earlier analysis found most TCR beta V segments productive about 87% or about 30% of the time.

Comments on this clone: What it binds is not known.

This CDR3 has 13 amino acids. V was pared by 5 bases and J by 8 bases, with 12 bases between. The germline gives CDR1 SGHAT, CDR2 FQNNGV. The chain is built from TRBV11-2 and TRBJ1-4; D might be TRBD1 (5 bases). The sequence was collected from a woman in her 30s in good health and CMV-seronegative. Sequenced input: PBMCs. CDR3 loop: CASSRTGGEKLFF. The CDR3 DNA is TGTGCCAGCAGCCGGACCGGGGGGGAAAAACTGTTTTTT.